The 10 T cell receptor beta chains below all came from one sample that was sequenced in a study of OX40 agonist ivuxolimab in advanced cancers. Profiled with immunoSEQ multiplex PCR; TCRdb holds only in-frame clones, not every one. Here the sample spans around 11,000 clones, about three quarters being singletons. The sample here was CD4+ or CD8+ T cells sorted from blood, taken in a trial of the OX40 agonist ivuxolimab. These receptor sequences come from an adult with an advanced solid tumor such as melanoma, head and neck, liver or kidney cancer.

The J gene is TRBJ2-4, the V gene TRBV5-1, with D hard to call. Trimming stripped 8 bases from V and 9 bases from J, with 30 bases between. Germline CDR1 is SGHRS and CDR2 is YFSETQ. This CDR3 is built from 17 residues. CDR3 protein: CASQAYPGLGDPGIQYF. The DNA of the CDR3 is TGCGCCAGTCAAGCTTACCCGGGTTTAGGCGACCCCGGCATTCAGTACTTC.

The J gene is TRBJ2-7, the V gene TRBV20-1; 7 positions agree with TRBD1. Per germline, CDR1 DFQATT and CDR2 SNEGSKA (reference sequence). The junction had 2 bases not matched to a gene; V was cut back by 5 bases and J by 7 bases. This CDR3 is 10 amino acids long. The CDR3 region is CSAEQGEQYF. CDR3 in DNA: TGCAGTGCTGAACAGGGGGAGCAGTACTTC.

The CDR3 protein is CASSPGSGSGETQYF. For the CDR3, the DNA is TGCGCCAGCAGCCCGGGGAGCGGGAGCGGGGAGACCCAGTACTTC. V and J are TRBV5-1 and TRBJ2-5; TRBD2 matches at 8 bases. This CDR3 region has 15 residues. The V gene end was trimmed by 4 bases and the J gene end by 5 bases; junction bases not matched to a gene: 10. Germline-derived CDR1 and CDR2 are SGHRS and YFSETQ. Supplemented by reference TRBV5-1 and TRBJ2-5, the full variable domain reads KAGVTQTPRYLIKTRGQQVTLSCSPISGHRSVSWYQQTPGQGLQFLFEYFSETQRNKGNFPGRFSGRQFSNSRSEMNVSTLELGDSALYLCASSPGSGSGETQYFGPGTRLLVL.

The chain has TRBV29-1 and TRBJ1-3; D remains unclear. This CDR3 contains 13 residues. The germline gives CDR1 SQVTM, CDR2 ANQGSEA. V lost 4 bases to trimming and J lost 7 bases, with 14 bases between them. In DNA, the CDR3 is TGCAGCGTTGTTACTGGGGTTGAGAACACCATATATTTT. Its translation is CSVVTGVENTIYF.

The CDR3 DNA follows: TGCGCCAGCAGCTCGGGACTAGCGGGAGGTTACGAGCAGTTCTTC. Translation gives CASSSGLAGGYEQFF. This chain links TRBV5-1 with TRBJ2-1; 15 bases are a match to TRBD2. The CDR3 is made up of 15 amino acids. Germline assignment: CDR1 SGHRS and CDR2 YFSETQ. After removal of 3 bases from V and 10 bases from J, the junction contained 5 bases not matched to a gene.

This clone was recorded only once. The V call is TRBV7-2, the J call TRBJ2-7; possible D gene TRBD2, 5 bases. CDR1 and CDR2 from the germline V gene are SGHTA and FQGNSA. The CDR3 length is 13 residues. V lost 3 bases, J lost 2 bases, and 8 bases lay in between. The CDR3 spells CASSFKRTYEQYF. As DNA, the CDR3 is TGTGCCAGCAGCTTTAAGCGGACCTACGAGCAGTACTTC.

V and J are TRBV4-1 and TRBJ2-7, with D possibly being TRBD1 (5 bases). Looked up from germline, CDR1 is MGHRA and CDR2 is YSYEKL. Trimming took 3 bases from V and 0 from J, leaving 12 bases between them. There are 15 residues in the CDR3. The CDR3 spells CASSHGDSGSYEQYF. Written as DNA, the CDR3 is TGCGCCAGCAGCCATGGAGACAGTGGCTCCTACGAGCAGTACTTC.

The chain joins TRBV7-2 to TRBJ2-1; 8 nucleotides agree with TRBD2. Germline V gene lookup returns CDR1 SGHTA and CDR2 FQGNSA. Losses at the gene ends were 5 bases for V and 10 bases for J; bases not matched to a gene: 10. The CDR3 covers 14 residues. The CDR3 is CASSDSGGWDEQFF. The CDR3 DNA reads as TGTGCCAGCAGCGACAGCGGGGGTTGGGACGAGCAGTTCTTC.

In regard to this clone: This sample also contains other DNA sequences that code for the same CDR3. The CDR3 spells CASSYGTGGAYEQYF. The DNA for the CDR3 is TGTGCCAGTAGCTACGGGACAGGGGGGGCTTACGAGCAGTACTTC. This chain links TRBV19 with TRBJ2-7; 11 positions match TRBD1. This CDR3 is 15 amino acids long. J was trimmed by 4 bases and V by 6 bases; bases with no gene match: 8. Germline V lookup: CDR1 LNHDA, CDR2 SQIVND (reference sequence).

This clone is termed large. This chain joins TRBV4-1 and TRBJ1-1; D not resolved. The CDR3 has 14 residues. V was pared by 10 bases and J by 1 base, with 16 bases between. Germline lookup yields CDR1 MGHRA and CDR2 YSYEKL. CDR3 sequence: CATSTRTENTEAFF. Written as DNA, the CDR3 is TGCGCCACCTCTACACGGACGGAGAACACTGAAGCTTTCTTT.